In its sample, the clone carrying this T cell receptor (beta chain) was seen many times. Its antigen remains unidentified. This CDR3 comprises 14 residues. Between the trimmed V and J ends, which lost 3 bases and 4 bases, there was a span of 12 bases. The sample belongs to a study of post-analysis software for immune sequencing data. Turning to the study itself: Recorded subtypes: relapsing-remitting, secondary progressive, progressive-relapsing; some patients unannotated.

General study findings and limits: Samples made in the same batch grouped tightly together by F measure. Compared with controls, patients had more of about 5 TRBV segments, including TRBV5-6, TRBV5-1 and TRBV20-1. Normalized Chao1 diversity was significantly lower in multiple sclerosis patients than in controls.

Unique-molecular-identifier-tagged TCR beta cDNA libraries were used. cDNA molecules numbering 400,000 to 550,000 came from approximately 1 to 10 million T cells. TCRdb processed the PCR reads anew with MiXCR; each CDR3 protein has one entry. The sample shows about 200,000 distinct CDR3 sequences, 29% of them seen only once. Specimen: blood. This chain uses TRBV12-3 or TRBV12-4 with TRBJ2-5, with D perhaps TRBD1 (6 bases). This TCR was recovered from a girl under 18 with multiple sclerosis. CDR3 sequence: CASSLTGWGETQYF. The CDR3 DNA reads as TGTGCCAGCAGTTTGACAGGATGGGGAGAGACCCAGTACTTC.